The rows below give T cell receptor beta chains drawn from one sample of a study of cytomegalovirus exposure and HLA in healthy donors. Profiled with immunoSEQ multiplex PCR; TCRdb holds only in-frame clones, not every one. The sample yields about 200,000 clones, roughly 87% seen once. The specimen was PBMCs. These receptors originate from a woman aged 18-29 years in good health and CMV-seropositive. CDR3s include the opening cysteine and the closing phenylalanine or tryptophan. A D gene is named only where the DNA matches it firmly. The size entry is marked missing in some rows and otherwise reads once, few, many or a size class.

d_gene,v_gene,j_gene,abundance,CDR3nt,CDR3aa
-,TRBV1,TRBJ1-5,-,TGCACCAGCAGCCAAGATAGCGGAGACAAACACTTATGGATTAGCAATCAGCCCCAGCATTTT,CTSSQDSGDKHLWISNQPQHF
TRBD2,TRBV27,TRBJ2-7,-,TGTGCCAGCAGTAAGAGGACTAGCGGGAGCTCCTACGAGCAGTACTTC,CASSKRTSGSSYEQYF
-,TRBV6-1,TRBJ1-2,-,TGTGCCAGCAGTGATATCCTTAGCCTTTTC,CASSDILSLF
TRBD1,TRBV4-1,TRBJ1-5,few,TGCGCCAGCAGCCTCCACCGACAGGGGAGTCAGCCCCAGCATTTT,CASSLHRQGSQPQHF
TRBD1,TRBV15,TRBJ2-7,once,TGTGCCACCAGCAGAGATCCCCCGACACAGGGGTGGTCCTACGAGCAGTACTTC,CATSRDPPTQGWSYEQYF
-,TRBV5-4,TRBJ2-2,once,TGTGCCAGCAGCTTATCGCCGGGTACGAACACCGGGGAGCTGTTTTTT,CASSLSPGTNTGELFF
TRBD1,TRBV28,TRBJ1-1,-,TGTGCCAGCAACAGGGGGGCTCACACTGAAGCTTTCTTT,CASNRGAHTEAFF
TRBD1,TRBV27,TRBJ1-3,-,TGTGCCAGCAGTTCTCGGACAGGGGCCGCAACCTCTGGAAACACCATATATTTT,CASSSRTGAATSGNTIYF
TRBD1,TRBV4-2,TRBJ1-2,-,TGTGCCAGCAGCCAAGAAGGTATTGGGACAGCTTATATTAACTATGGCTACACCTTC,CASSQEGIGTAYINYGYTF
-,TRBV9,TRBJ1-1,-,TGTGCCAGCAGCGTAGGAGAGGCGGGGGGCACTGAAGCTTTCTTT,CASSVGEAGGTEAFF